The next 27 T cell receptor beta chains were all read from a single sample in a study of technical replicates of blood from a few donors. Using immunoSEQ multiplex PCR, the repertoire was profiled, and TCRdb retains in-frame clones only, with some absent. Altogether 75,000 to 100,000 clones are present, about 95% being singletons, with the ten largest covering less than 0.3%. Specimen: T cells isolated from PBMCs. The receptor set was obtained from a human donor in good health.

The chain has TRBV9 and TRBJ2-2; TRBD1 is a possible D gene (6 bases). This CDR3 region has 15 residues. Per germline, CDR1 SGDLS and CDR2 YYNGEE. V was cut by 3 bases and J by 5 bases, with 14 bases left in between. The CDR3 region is CASSARTVGTGELFF. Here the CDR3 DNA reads TGTGCCAGCAGCGCCCGGACAGTAGGGACCGGGGAGCTGTTTTTT.

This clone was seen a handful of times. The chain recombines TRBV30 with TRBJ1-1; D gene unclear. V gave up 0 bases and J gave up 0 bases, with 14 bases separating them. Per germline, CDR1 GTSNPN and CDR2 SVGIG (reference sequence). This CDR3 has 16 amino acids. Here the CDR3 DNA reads TGTGCCTGGAGTGTAGGAGGGTCCGGCATGAACACTGAAGCTTTCTTT. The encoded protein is CAWSVGGSGMNTEAFF.

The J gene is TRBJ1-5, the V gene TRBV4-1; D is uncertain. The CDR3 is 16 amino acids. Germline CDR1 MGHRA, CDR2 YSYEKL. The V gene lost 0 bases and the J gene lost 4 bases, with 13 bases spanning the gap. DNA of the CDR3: TGCGCCAGCAGCCAAGACCCCCCAGGAGGTAATCAGCCCCAGCATTTT. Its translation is CASSQDPPGGNQPQHF.

The DNA for the CDR3 is TGTGCCTGGAGTCTAGACAGAGCTCAGCCCCAGCATTTT. This encodes CAWSLDRAQPQHF. J is TRBJ1-5 and V is TRBV30; D is possibly TRBD1 (5 bases). The CDR3 loop spans 13 amino acids. Per the germline V gene, CDR1 is GTSNPN and CDR2 is SVGIG (reference sequence). V was pared by 2 bases and J by 6 bases, with 11 bases between.

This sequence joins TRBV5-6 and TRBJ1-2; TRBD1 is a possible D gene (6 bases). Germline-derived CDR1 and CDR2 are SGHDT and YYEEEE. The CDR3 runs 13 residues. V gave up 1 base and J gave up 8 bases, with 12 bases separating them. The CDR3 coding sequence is TGTGCCAGCAGCTTGTCGTGGGGGCACGGCTACACCTTC. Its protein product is CASSLSWGHGYTF.

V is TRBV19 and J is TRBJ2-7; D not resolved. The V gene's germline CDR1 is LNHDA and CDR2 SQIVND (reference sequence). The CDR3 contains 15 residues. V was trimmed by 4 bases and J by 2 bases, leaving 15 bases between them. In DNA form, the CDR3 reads TGTGCCAGTAGTACCGAAAAACTAAACACCTACGAGCAGTACTTC. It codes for CASSTEKLNTYEQYF.

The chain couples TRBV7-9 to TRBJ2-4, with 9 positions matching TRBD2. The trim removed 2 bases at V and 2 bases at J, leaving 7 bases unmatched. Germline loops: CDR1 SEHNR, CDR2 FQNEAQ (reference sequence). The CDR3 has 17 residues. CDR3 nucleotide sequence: TGTGCCAGCAGCTTAAGAGGTAGCGGGAGATCCAAAAACATTCAGTACTTC. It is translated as CASSLRGSGRSKNIQYF.

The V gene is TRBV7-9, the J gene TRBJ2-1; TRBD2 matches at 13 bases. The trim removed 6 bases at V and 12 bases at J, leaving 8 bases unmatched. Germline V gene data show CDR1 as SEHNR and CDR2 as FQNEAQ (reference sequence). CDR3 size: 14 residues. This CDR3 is CASSMGLAGSGQFF. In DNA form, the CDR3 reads TGTGCCAGCAGTATGGGACTAGCGGGATCGGGGCAGTTCTTC. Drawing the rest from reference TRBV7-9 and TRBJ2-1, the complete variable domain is DTGVSQNPRHKITKRGQNVTFRCDPISEHNRLYWYRQTLGQGPEFLTYFQNEAQLEKSRLLSDRFSAERPKGSFSTLEIQRTEQGDSAMYLCASSMGLAGSGQFFGPGTRLTVL.

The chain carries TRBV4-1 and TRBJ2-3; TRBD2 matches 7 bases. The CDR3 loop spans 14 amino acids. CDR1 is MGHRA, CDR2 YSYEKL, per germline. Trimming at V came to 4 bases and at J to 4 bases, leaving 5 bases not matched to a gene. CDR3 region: CASSLSGTADTQYF. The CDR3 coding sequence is TGCGCCAGCAGCCTGAGCGGGACCGCAGATACGCAGTATTTT.

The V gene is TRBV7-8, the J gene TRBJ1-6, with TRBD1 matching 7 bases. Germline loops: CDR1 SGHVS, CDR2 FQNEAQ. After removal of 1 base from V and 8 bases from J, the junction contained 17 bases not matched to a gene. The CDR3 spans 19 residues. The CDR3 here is CASSLVLISKTGIDSPLHF. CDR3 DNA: TGTGCCAGCAGCTTAGTTTTAATTTCAAAGACAGGGATCGATTCACCCCTCCACTTT.

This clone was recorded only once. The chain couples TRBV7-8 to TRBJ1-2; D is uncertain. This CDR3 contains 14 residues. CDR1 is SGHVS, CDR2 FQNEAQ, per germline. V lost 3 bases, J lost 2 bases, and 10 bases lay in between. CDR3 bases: TGTGCCAGCAGCTTCAAGGGAGGAAACTATGGCTACACCTTC. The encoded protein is CASSFKGGNYGYTF. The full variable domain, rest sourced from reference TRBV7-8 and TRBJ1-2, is GAGVSQSPRYKVAKRGQDVALRCDPISGHVSLFWYQQALGQGPEFLTYFQNEAQLDKSGLPSDRFFAERPEGSVSTLKIQRTQQEDSAVYLCASSFKGGNYGYTFGSGTRLTVV.

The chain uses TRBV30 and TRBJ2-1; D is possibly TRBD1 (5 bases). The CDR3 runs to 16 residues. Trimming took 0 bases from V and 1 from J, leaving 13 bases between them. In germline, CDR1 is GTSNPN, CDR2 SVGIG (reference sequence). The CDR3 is CAWSVQVGFSYNEQFF. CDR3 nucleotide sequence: TGTGCCTGGAGTGTACAGGTTGGGTTTTCCTACAATGAGCAGTTCTTC.

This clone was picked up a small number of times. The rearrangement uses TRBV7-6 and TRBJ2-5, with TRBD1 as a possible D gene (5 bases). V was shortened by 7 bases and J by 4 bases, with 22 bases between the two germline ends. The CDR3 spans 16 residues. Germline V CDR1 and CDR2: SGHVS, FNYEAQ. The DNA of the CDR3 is TGTGCCAGCACCTTGGGGAACAGGTTTTCGGGAGAGACCCAGTACTTC. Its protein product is CASTLGNRFSGETQYF.

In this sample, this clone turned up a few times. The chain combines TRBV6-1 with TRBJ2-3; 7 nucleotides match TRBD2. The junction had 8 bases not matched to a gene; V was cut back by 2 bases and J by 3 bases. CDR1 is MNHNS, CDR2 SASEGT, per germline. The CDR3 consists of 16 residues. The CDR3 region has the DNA TGTGCCAGCAGTGAAACCGGGGGGACGGGAACAGATACGCAGTATTTT. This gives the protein CASSETGGTGTDTQYF.

DNA for the CDR3: TGTGCCAGCAGCTTACTGAACACCGGGGAGCTGTTTTTT. This sequence encodes CASSLLNTGELFF. The rearrangement uses TRBV7-9 and TRBJ2-2, with D unresolved. The CDR3 runs to 13 residues. Per germline, CDR1 SEHNR and CDR2 FQNEAQ (reference sequence). Trimming took off 2 bases at V and 1 base at J, with 2 bases between the two ends. Full variable domain (outside the CDR3, taken from reference TRBV7-9 and TRBJ2-2): DTGVSQNPRHKITKRGQNVTFRCDPISEHNRLYWYRQTLGQGPEFLTYFQNEAQLEKSRLLSDRFSAERPKGSFSTLEIQRTEQGDSAMYLCASSLLNTGELFFGEGSRLTVL.

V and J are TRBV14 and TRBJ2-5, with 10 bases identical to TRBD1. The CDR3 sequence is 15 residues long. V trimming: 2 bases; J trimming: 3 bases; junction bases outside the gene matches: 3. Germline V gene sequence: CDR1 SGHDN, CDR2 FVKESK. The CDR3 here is CASSQYGTGEETQYF. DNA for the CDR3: TGTGCCAGCAGCCAATATGGGACAGGGGAAGAGACCCAGTACTTC.

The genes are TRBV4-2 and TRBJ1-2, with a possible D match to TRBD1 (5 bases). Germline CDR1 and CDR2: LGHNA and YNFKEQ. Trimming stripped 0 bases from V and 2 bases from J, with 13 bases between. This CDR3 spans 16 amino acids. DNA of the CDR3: TGTGCCAGCAGCCAAGACTTGAGGGAGGGGAACTATGGCTACACCTTC. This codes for CASSQDLREGNYGYTF.

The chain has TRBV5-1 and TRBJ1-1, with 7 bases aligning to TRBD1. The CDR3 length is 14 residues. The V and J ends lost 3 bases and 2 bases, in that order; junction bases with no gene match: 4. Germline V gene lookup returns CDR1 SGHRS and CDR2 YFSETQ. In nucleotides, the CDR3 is TGCGCCAGCAGCTCGGGACAGCCTAACACTGAAGCTTTCTTT. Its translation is CASSSGQPNTEAFF.

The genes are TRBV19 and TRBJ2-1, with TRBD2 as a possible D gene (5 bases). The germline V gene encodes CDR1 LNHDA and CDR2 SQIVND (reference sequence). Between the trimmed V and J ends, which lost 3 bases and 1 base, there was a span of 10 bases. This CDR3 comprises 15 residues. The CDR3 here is CASSIRDPSYNEQFF. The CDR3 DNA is TGTGCCAGTAGTATCCGGGATCCTTCCTACAATGAGCAGTTCTTC.

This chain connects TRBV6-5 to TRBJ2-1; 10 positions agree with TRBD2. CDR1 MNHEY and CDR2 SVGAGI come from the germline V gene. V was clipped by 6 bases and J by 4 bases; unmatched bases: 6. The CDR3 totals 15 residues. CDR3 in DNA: TGTGCCAGCAGCCCTCTAGCGGGGGTATACAATGAGCAGTTCTTC. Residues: CASSPLAGVYNEQFF.

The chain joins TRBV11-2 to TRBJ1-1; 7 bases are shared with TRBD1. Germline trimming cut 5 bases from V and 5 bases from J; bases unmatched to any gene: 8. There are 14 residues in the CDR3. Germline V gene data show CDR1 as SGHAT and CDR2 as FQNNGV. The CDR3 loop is CASSQQQGWTEAFF. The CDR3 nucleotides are TGTGCCAGCAGCCAACAACAGGGGTGGACTGAAGCTTTCTTT.

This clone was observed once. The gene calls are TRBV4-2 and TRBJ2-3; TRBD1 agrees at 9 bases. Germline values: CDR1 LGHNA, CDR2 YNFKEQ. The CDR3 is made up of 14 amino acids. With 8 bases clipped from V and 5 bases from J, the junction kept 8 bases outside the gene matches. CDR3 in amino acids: CASARRQGEDTQYF. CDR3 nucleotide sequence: TGTGCCAGCGCACGACGACAGGGGGAAGATACGCAGTATTTT.

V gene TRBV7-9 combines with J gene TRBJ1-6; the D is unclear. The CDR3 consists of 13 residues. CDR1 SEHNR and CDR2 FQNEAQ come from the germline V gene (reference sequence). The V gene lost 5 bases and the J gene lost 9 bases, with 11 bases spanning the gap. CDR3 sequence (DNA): TGTGCCAGCAGCCTTGAAAGACTTTCACCCCTCCACTTT. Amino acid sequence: CASSLERLSPLHF.

The CDR3 DNA sequence: TGCAGCGTTGCAGGGAATTTGGTCGATGAGCAGTTCTTC. It codes for CSVAGNLVDEQFF. This sequence joins TRBV29-1 and TRBJ2-1, with D perhaps matching TRBD1 (5 bases). This CDR3 has 13 residues. Trimming pared 4 bases from V and 8 bases from J, leaving 15 bases between. Germline V gives CDR1 SQVTM, CDR2 ANQGSEA.

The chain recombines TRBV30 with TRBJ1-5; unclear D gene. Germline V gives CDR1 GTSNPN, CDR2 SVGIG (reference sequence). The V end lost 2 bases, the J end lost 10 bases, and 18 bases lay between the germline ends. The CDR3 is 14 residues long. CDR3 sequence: CAWSSTLKRLPQHF. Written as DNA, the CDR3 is TGTGCCTGGAGTTCGACCCTCAAGAGGCTTCCCCAGCATTTT.

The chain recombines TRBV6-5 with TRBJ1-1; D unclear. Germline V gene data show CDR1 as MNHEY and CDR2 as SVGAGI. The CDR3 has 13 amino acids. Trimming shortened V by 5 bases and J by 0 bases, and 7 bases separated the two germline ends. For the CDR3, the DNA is TGTGCCAGCAGTCCCCTCCTGAACACTGAAGCTTTCTTT. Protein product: CASSPLLNTEAFF.

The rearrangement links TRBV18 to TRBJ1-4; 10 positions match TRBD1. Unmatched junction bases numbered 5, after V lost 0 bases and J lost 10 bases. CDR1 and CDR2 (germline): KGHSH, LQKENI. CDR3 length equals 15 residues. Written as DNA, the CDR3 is TGTGCCAGCTCACCACCGAGCGACAGGGGGCTAAAACTGTTTTTT. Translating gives CASSPPSDRGLKLFF.